This TCR beta chain was recorded in a study of shared clonotypes between healthy human individuals. Background on the study: Donors had three CD4 naive, three CD4 memory, two CD8 naive and one CD8 memory plate apiece.

Germline V gene lookup returns CDR1 SNHLY and CDR2 FYNNEI. The CDR3 contains 13 residues. Unmatched junction bases numbered 4, after V lost 7 bases and J lost 4 bases. Participating donors were healthy, HIV-negative adults free of recent acute infections or vaccinations. Deep was the level used in running the assay. Original data processing: ImmunoSEQ supplied junction-only sequences lacking quality scores, so filtering was different. Assay: immunoSEQ multiplex PCR; the TCRdb copy retains only in-frame clones and omits some. Clone size and the V and J calls come from that table; the DNA yielded D and trimming. The data contain 2 million to 2.5 million clones, approximately 96% of them singletons.

The sequencing sample was made of naive CD4+ T cells sorted from blood. Subset defined: CD45RA+ positively selected. The chain carries TRBV2 and TRBJ1-3; 7 bases match TRBD1. This sequence originates from a man aged 18 to 30 in good health. CDR3 sequence reads: CASIGQEGNTIYF. The CDR3 nucleotides are TGTGCCAGCATAGGACAGGAAGGAAACACCATATATTTT.